The clone carrying this T cell receptor beta chain was detected many times. The CDR3 is 15 amino acids. Germline CDR1 and CDR2: KGHSH and LQKENI. V gave up 0 bases and J gave up 2 bases, with 10 bases separating them. This entry belongs to a study of T cells after yellow fever vaccination. TCR cDNA, made by 5'RACE template switching, carried an added universal primer site and UMIs. TCRdb re-derived calls from the 5' RACE reads in MiXCR, one entry per CDR3 protein. Of about 300,000 distinct CDR3 sequences in the sample, roughly 4% were seen once. This clonotype originated in a man aged 18 to 35 who received the YFV17D yellow fever vaccine. The input for sequencing was PBMCs, taken 5 days after the yellow fever booster vaccination. This chain joins TRBV18 and TRBJ2-5; TRBD1 is a possible D gene (6 bases). CDR3 sequence (DNA): TGTGCCAGCTCACCACCGTCGACAGGACAAGAGACCCAGTACTTC. It encodes CASSPPSTGQETQYF. The full variable domain, its missing parts supplied by reference TRBV18 and TRBJ2-5, is NAGVMQNPRHLVRRRGQEARLRCSPMKGHSHVYWYRQLPEEGLKFMVYLQKENIIDESGMPKERFSAEFPKEGPSILRIQQVVRGDSAAYFCASSPPSTGQETQYFGPGTRLLVL.